This is a list of T cell receptor beta chains from one sample in a study of cytomegalovirus exposure and HLA in healthy donors. The assay was immunoSEQ multiplex PCR, and TCRdb's table has in-frame clones only and misses some. This sample has 100,000 to 150,000 clones; under 12% occur once, and the top ten carry about 4.7%. Sequencing used PBMCs. The origin of the receptors is a woman younger than 30 in good health and CMV-seropositive. The CDR3 runs from the conserved cysteine through the conserved F or W. Fields, in order: clone size, J gene, V gene, D gene, CDR3 protein, CDR3 DNA. A D gene is named only where the DNA matches it firmly. Expanded clones are given a class, and other clones once, few, many or no size at all.

once | TRBJ1-1 | TRBV19 | TRBD1 | CASTLDRGLTEAFF | TGTGCCAGTACCCTTGACAGGGGGTTAACTGAAGCTTTCTTT
NA | TRBJ2-1 | TRBV7-6 | NA | CASSLAGSEEQFF | TGTGCCAGCAGCTTAGCTGGAAGCGAGGAGCAGTTCTTC
few | TRBJ2-7 | TRBV2 | TRBD1 | CASSFQGAPSEQYF | TGTGCCAGCAGTTTCCAGGGGGCCCCCAGCGAGCAGTACTTC
NA | TRBJ2-7 | TRBV6-1 | TRBD2 | CASSAGGAIYEQYF | TGTGCCAGCAGTGCGGGGGGGGCTATCTACGAGCAGTACTTC
few | TRBJ1-5 | TRBV10-3 | TRBD1 | CAISTGVSQPQHF | TGTGCCATCAGTACAGGGGTGAGTCAGCCCCAGCATTTT
few | TRBJ2-3 | TRBV4-2 | TRBD1 | CASSPSGTGGSTQYF | TGTGCCAGCAGCCCCAGCGGGACAGGGGGCAGTACGCAGTATTTT
few | TRBJ1-1 | TRBV7-9 | NA | CASSLQGGTEAFF | TGTGCCAGCAGCTTACAAGGGGGCACTGAAGCTTTCTTT
NA | TRBJ2-2 | TRBV9 | NA | CASSVALGVRGHTNTGELFF | TGTGCCAGCAGCGTAGCCCTGGGGGTCCGGGGACATACGAACACCGGGGAGCTGTTTTTT
NA | TRBJ1-5 | TRBV6-5 | NA | CASSYSGASNQPQHF | TGTGCCAGCAGTTACTCGGGGGCTAGCAATCAGCCCCAGCATTTT
NA | TRBJ2-1 | TRBV2 | NA | CASRIYEGSGEQFF | TGTGCCAGCAGAATATATGAGGGATCGGGTGAGCAGTTCTTC
few | TRBJ1-4 | TRBV25-1 | NA | CASSQTQGISNEKLFF | TGTGCCAGCAGTCAGACGCAGGGTATAAGTAATGAAAAACTGTTTTTT
NA | TRBJ2-2 | TRBV7-9 | TRBD2 | CASSLSGTTGELFF | TGTGCCAGCAGCTTGAGCGGGACGACCGGGGAGCTGTTTTTT
NA | TRBJ2-1 | TRBV12-5 | NA | CASAFGAINYNEQFF | TGTGCTAGTGCCTTCGGTGCAATAAACTACAATGAGCAGTTCTTC
few | TRBJ1-5 | TRBV21-1 | NA | CASSKGKGQGDNQPQHF | TGTGCCAGCAGCAAAGGGAAGGGACAGGGGGACAATCAGCCCCAGCATTTT
few | TRBJ2-4 | TRBV5-6 | NA | CASSQLGAKNIQYF | TGTGCCAGCAGCCAACTAGGAGCCAAAAACATTCAGTACTTC
few | TRBJ1-5 | TRBV6-1 | TRBD1 | CASSEAQGGNQPQHF | TGTGCCAGCAGTGAAGCGCAGGGGGGCAATCAGCCCCAGCATTTT
few | TRBJ1-2 | TRBV20-1 | NA | CSATQGLGYTF | TGCAGTGCCACGCAGGGTCTGGGCTACACCTTC
few | TRBJ1-3 | TRBV19 | NA | CASSSHRVYSGNTIYF | TGTGCCAGTAGTAGCCACAGAGTCTACTCTGGAAACACCATATATTTT
few | TRBJ1-5 | TRBV12-2 | NA | CASRLPDSHNQPQHF | TGTGCAAGTCGCTTACCGGACAGCCATAATCAGCCCCAGCATTTT
few | TRBJ2-3 | TRBV9 | TRBD1 | CASSPLTGDTGDTQYF | TGTGCCAGCAGCCCCCTGACAGGGGATACGGGAGATACGCAGTATTTT
NA | TRBJ2-7 | TRBV5-4 | TRBD2 | CASSLDAGGYEQYF | TGTGCCAGCAGCTTGGATGCGGGAGGATACGAGCAGTACTTC
NA | TRBJ1-5 | TRBV15 | TRBD1 | CATTSKGQGIDQPQHF | TGTGCCACCACCTCGAAGGGACAGGGAATAGATCAGCCCCAGCATTTT
few | TRBJ1-2 | TRBV29-1 | NA | CSVEGGLPRDYTF | TGCAGCGTTGAGGGTGGCCTTCCGAGGGACTACACCTTC
NA | TRBJ2-5 | TRBV19 | NA | CASSSQGLAETQYF | TGTGCCAGTAGTTCCCAGGGCCTCGCAGAGACCCAGTACTTC
NA | TRBJ1-4 | TRBV28 | TRBD1 | CASSPPQQDRGEKLFF | TGTGCCAGCAGTCCGCCCCAACAAGACAGGGGAGAAAAACTGTTTTTT
NA | TRBJ2-1 | TRBV6-1 | NA | CATKGHSTYNEQFF | TGTGCCACGAAGGGACATTCCACCTACAATGAGCAGTTCTTC
few | TRBJ1-2 | TRBV6-5 | NA | CASYGSTGRPYGYTF | TGTGCCAGCTATGGGTCGACAGGCCGCCCCTATGGCTACACCTTC
NA | TRBJ2-4 | TRBV30 | NA | CAWGLVAKNIQYF | TGTGCCTGGGGACTTGTAGCCAAAAACATTCAGTACTTC
few | TRBJ2-7 | TRBV29-1 | NA | CSVVSQTGTEQYF | TGCAGCGTTGTGTCCCAGACAGGTACCGAGCAGTACTTC
NA | TRBJ1-1 | TRBV29-1 | NA | CSVEIRGTEAFF | TGCAGCGTTGAGATCAGGGGCACTGAAGCTTTCTTT
few | TRBJ1-1 | TRBV4-1 | TRBD1 | CASSSSVGQKNTEAFF | TGCGCCAGCAGCTCGTCGGTGGGACAGAAGAACACTGAAGCTTTCTTT
few | TRBJ2-7 | TRBV2 | NA | CASSEGVLSSYEQYF | TGTGCCAGCAGTGAGGGAGTACTGAGCTCCTACGAGCAGTACTTC
few | TRBJ1-2 | TRBV6-5 | NA | CASSYSPANYGYTF | TGTGCCAGCAGTTACTCCCCAGCTAACTATGGCTACACCTTC